This TCR beta chain was identified during a study of regulatory T cells in long-lasting Graves disease (dated by TCRdb to the early 2020s). Regarding the research as a whole: Patients with newly diagnosed Graves' disease had been on antithyroid drugs for under 3 months. Peripheral blood TCR sequencing and RNA sequencing compared persistent Graves' disease patients with newly diagnosed Graves' disease patients. The study took place in China and was registered as a clinical trial. A total of around 35 samples underwent TCR sequencing, from around 13 patients with persistent Graves' disease and some 20 patients with newly diagnosed Graves' disease. Study-level results and caveats: Lower TCR Shannon entropy and fewer highly expanded clones were observed in persistent Graves' disease patients than in newly diagnosed patients, which suggested clonal expansion. Sequencing and analysis were restricted to the TCR beta chain. Patients with persistent disease shared more public clonotypes (about 2,900) than newly diagnosed patients did (966). As a limitation, the authors acknowledged that the small sample size may reduce accuracy. Because the primary lesion, thyroid tissue, could not be accessed, the study looked at peripheral blood alone.

Libraries were made using multiplex PCR. Sequencing used an Illumina HiSeq 4000. CDR3 regions were amplified by Arm-PCR with iRepertoire HTBI primers to construct TCR beta libraries. Before sequencing, the PCR products underwent gel purification. The authors' pipeline ran thus. Gene usage analysis of CDR3 amino acid clonotypes relied on the 55 to 80 TRBV and 15 or so TRBJ segments identified across samples. COPE and FqMerger were used to merge the filtered high-quality paired reads into contigs. BLAST was used to align contigs to IMGT TRBV, TRBD and TRBJ reference genes, and CDR3 was defined according to IMGT. Any clonotype with a frequency above 0.1% was classified as a highly expanded clone. Shannon entropy served as the measure of repertoire diversity, while the Gini coefficient captured V-J evenness. Public clonotypes were defined as clonotypes shared by more than one individual. TCRdb reprocessed the public reads (quality trimming at Q25 with fastp, clone calling with MiXCR) and kept in-frame beta chains. Each CDR3 protein gets just one entry, which takes the most common genes and DNA from the rows behind it. These V and J calls derive from TCRdb rather than the authors' analysis. This sample is represented by about 540,000 distinct CDR3 sequences; 13% of them were singletons. In total, the top ten clones hold 8.5% to 10% of the sample.

Per the publication, the time point label means: newly diagnosed GD, antithyroid drugs for less than 3 months. RNA was extracted from PBMCs in TRIzol for both TCR sequencing and RNA sequencing. The diagnosis of Graves' disease was made according to American Thyroid Association guidelines. Patients for the study were recruited at an endocrinology department in Xi'an, China. Each patient gave approximately 10 milliliters of peripheral blood, collected in an EDTA anticoagulant tube. Ficoll Paque Plus density gradient separation was used to isolate PBMCs, and no additional T cell sorting was done. An Agilent 2100 Bioanalyzer and agarose gel were used to check RNA quality, and a NanoDrop 2000 was used to measure RNA concentration. A remark on this clonotype: The clone's antigen remains unknown. Base quality data are lacking; no much larger clone is found one base away.

In addition, the sample was reused for a study of T cells in Graves' hyperthyroidism and ophthalmopathy. The second publication reports: A patient counted as having stable Graves' hyperthyroidism if no progression to ophthalmopathy occurred over 18 months of follow-up. Hyperthyroidism patients were newly diagnosed, had a disease duration of under 2 months, and were aged 18 to 65 years. Patients with uncontrolled infections, other autoimmune diseases, pregnancy or lactation were excluded. Diagnoses were established on the basis of clinical symptoms, serum thyroxine and TRAb, thyroid ultrasound, and orbital computed tomography. A first-round RT-PCR of the TCR CDR3 used the HTBI primer set with the Qiagen OneStep RT-PCR kit. Blood samples also contained most of the expanded thyroid clonotypes (frequency above 0.001), which suggests that blood repertoires may reflect thyroid immune responses. A model built on a 13 V-J signature distinguished ophthalmopathy from stable hyperthyroidism, reaching 85% to 90% sensitivity and under 84% specificity in cross-validation and 80%/75% in testing. In validation, progression to ophthalmopathy was predicted by the model with around 70% sensitivity and just over 72% specificity, a median of approximately 6.5 months before onset. To identify TCR V-J signatures that set the groups apart, the researchers used a discovery cohort of more than 95 patients, made up of roughly 45 with Graves' ophthalmopathy and 57 with stable Graves' hyperthyroidism. Whether ophthalmopathy could be predicted prospectively was tested in an independent validation cohort made up of under 20 hyperthyroidism patients plus 17 patients who later progressed to ophthalmopathy. The 100 discovery patients were randomly split 7:3 into training and test sets. Thyroid tissue and blood T-cell repertoires from roughly 6 Graves' hyperthyroidism patients were also compared in the study. Once sampling was done, hyperthyroidism patients were given methimazole at a starting dose of 30 mg daily, whereas ophthalmopathy patients were given high-dose intravenous methylprednisolone. The libraries were constructed in a second round of multiplex PCR and then size-selected and purified. Libraries were sequenced paired-end with 100 bp reads on an Illumina HiSeq2000. SOAPnuke was used to process the raw data, throwing out any read that contained adapters or uncalled bases, had a mean Phred below 15, or lacked an exact constant-primer or identifier match. High-quality paired reads were merged with COPE v1.2.5, and unique nucleotide sequences were defined as clonotypes. Clonotypes were aligned to IMGT TRBV, TRBD and TRBJ reference segments using MiTCR v1.1. Only V-J combinations with frequency above 0.0001, covering 99% to 99.2% of repertoires, were analysed. A TCS score was defined as the ratio between F50 (clonal expansion) and ExV (chaos), using BLOSUM62-based TCRdist between CDR3 peptides within each V-J. Welch's t-statistics and random forest reduced 500 to 650 V-J features to about 13, which were used in a naive Bayes classifier (R e1071). No statistical method was used to fix the sample size in advance, and group allocation was not hidden from the investigators. The paper describes TCR Vbeta CDR3 sequencing of 135 peripheral blood samples, made up of under 50 ophthalmopathy patients, over 70 hyperthyroidism patients and 17 progressor patients.

The receptor's source is a man aged 25 to 45 with Graves disease. Donor details come from another sample of the same person, matched by shared clones. The sample was peripheral blood mononuclear cells (PBMCs), taken at new diagnosis, from a patient treated with antithyroid drugs.

The DNA sequence reads TGTGCCAGCAGCTTATCGAGGACCCTCGGGGTAGAGCAGTACTTC. Translated, it gives CASSLSRTLGVEQYF. The chain employs TRBV11-2 and TRBJ2-7, with TRBD2 tentatively as D gene (5 bases match). Based on the germline V gene, the CDR1 and CDR2 sequences are SGHAT and FQNNGV. Counted from cysteine to phenylalanine, this CDR3 has 15 amino acids. The CDR3 DNA has 45 bases and is translated from base 1. At the junction V is shortened by 2 bases and J by 7 bases, with 18 bases in between.